A selection of T cell receptor beta chains follows, all from one sample in a study of cytomegalovirus exposure and HLA in healthy donors. Generated by immunoSEQ multiplex PCR, the TCRdb table keeps only in-frame clones and is missing some. Here the sample table reports some 130,000 clones. The sample was PBMCs. Every receptor here comes from a man aged 18 to 30 in good health and CMV-seronegative. Each CDR3 is given with its conserved first and last residue. The D gene is left open where the match is weak.

V	J	D	DNA	CDR3
TRBV10-1	TRBJ1-3	TRBD1	TGCGCCAGCAGAACGGACAGGGCTGGAAACACCATATATTTT	CASRTDRAGNTIYF
TRBV7-2	TRBJ2-3	TRBD2	TGTGCCAGCAGCCAGGGACTAGCGGGGTGGGATACGCAGTATTTT	CASSQGLAGWDTQYF
TRBV4-3	TRBJ2-7	.	TGCGCCAGCAGCCAGGGACATACGCCCTCCTACGAGCAGTACTTC	CASSQGHTPSYEQYF
TRBV7-2	TRBJ1-1	TRBD1	TGTGCCAGCAGCCCCCGGCAGGGGGCAAGTATTGAAGCTTTCTTT	CASSPRQGASIEAFF
TRBV18	TRBJ1-1	.	TGTGCCAGCTCTTACGTCGGGGGAGCGGGTAAGGGCACTGAAGCTTTCTTT	CASSYVGGAGKGTEAFF
TRBV5-1	TRBJ1-1	.	TGCGCCACCGCCTACGGGACACAGAACACTGAAGCTTTCTTT	CATAYGTQNTEAFF
TRBV5-1	TRBJ2-3	.	TGCGCCAGCAGCCTAGGATCTAGCACAGATACGCAGTATTTT	CASSLGSSTDTQYF
TRBV5-1	TRBJ1-5	.	TGCGCCAGCAGCATTTCAGGGAATCAGCCCCAGCATTTT	CASSISGNQPQHF
TRBV11-2	TRBJ1-1	.	TGTGCCAGCAGCTTGGAGGGGAACACTGAAGCTTTCTTT	CASSLEGNTEAFF
TRBV13	TRBJ2-5	.	TGTGCCAGCAGCTCCTCGGAGACCCAGTACTTC	CASSSSETQYF
TRBV5-5	TRBJ2-2	TRBD2	TGTGCCAGCAGCTCCAGACTAGCGGGATTCACCGGGGAGCTGTTTTTT	CASSSRLAGFTGELFF
TRBV7-9	TRBJ1-1	.	TGTGCCAGCAACCTGGGGGAGGGTACTGAAGCTTTCTTT	CASNLGEGTEAFF
TRBV28	TRBJ2-1	.	TGTGCCAGCAGTTTACCCCTAGTTGAGCAGTTCTTC	CASSLPLVEQFF
TRBV7-2	TRBJ1-6	TRBD1	TGTGCCAGCAGCTTAGCGGGACAGCTTAATTCACCCCTCCACTTT	CASSLAGQLNSPLHF
TRBV6-1	TRBJ1-2	.	TGTGCCAGCAGCTGGGCTCAGGAAGGAGGCTACACCTTC	CASSWAQEGGYTF
TRBV19	TRBJ2-7	.	TGTGCCAGTAGTCCACGGACATCCACCTACGAGCAGTACTTC	CASSPRTSTYEQYF
TRBV7-3	TRBJ1-1	.	TGTGCCAGCAGCTTAATGGCAGGGAACACTGAAGCTTTCTTT	CASSLMAGNTEAFF
TRBV2	TRBJ1-6	TRBD1	TGTGCCAGCAGTAGGACAGGGAGGTTGAGTAATTCACCCCTCCACTTT	CASSRTGRLSNSPLHF
TRBV18	TRBJ1-2	.	TGTGCCAGCTCCCCCAGGTCGCCAGGGTGGAATGGCTACACCTTC	CASSPRSPGWNGYTF
TRBV7-8	TRBJ1-5	.	TGTGCCAGCAGCCAACAGGGTGTGGTAGATCAGCCCCAGCATTTT	CASSQQGVVDQPQHF
TRBV28	TRBJ2-7	TRBD2	TGTGCCAGCAGTGGACTAGCGGGAGACCGGGGCTCCTACGAGCAGTACTTC	CASSGLAGDRGSYEQYF
TRBV9	TRBJ2-1	.	TGTGCCAGCAGCGTAGCCCCCGTAATCGGGAGCTCCTACAATGAGCAGTTCTTC	CASSVAPVIGSSYNEQFF
TRBV5-1	TRBJ1-3	TRBD1	TGCGCCAGCAGCGATACAGGGGGACAGCGGGACACCATATATTTT	CASSDTGGQRDTIYF
TRBV19	TRBJ2-3	TRBD2	TGTGCCAGTAGTCCCGGACTAGCGGGAGGGCCTTTAACAGATACGCAGTATTTT	CASSPGLAGGPLTDTQYF
TRBV11-3	TRBJ1-3	.	TGTGCCAGCAGCCCCTTCGATCCGGGGAGGACTGGAAACACCATATATTTT	CASSPFDPGRTGNTIYF
TRBV28	TRBJ2-7	.	TGTGCCAGCAGTCGGGACACCTCAAACTCCTACGAGCAGTACTTC	CASSRDTSNSYEQYF
TRBV19	TRBJ1-3	.	TGTGCCACCAGGGTTCGGTCTGGAAACACCATATATTTT	CATRVRSGNTIYF
TRBV7-2	TRBJ2-1	.	TGTGCCAGCAGCTCTAGGTGGAATGAGCAGTTCTTC	CASSSRWNEQFF
TRBV2	TRBJ1-6	TRBD1	TGTGCCAGCAGATGGGACAGCTCCTATAATTCACCCCTCCACTTT	CASRWDSSYNSPLHF
TRBV7-9	TRBJ1-2	.	TGTGCCAGCAGCCCACCCAGTACATCAGGGATTCTCTATGGCTACACCTTC	CASSPPSTSGILYGYTF
TRBV29-1	TRBJ1-6	TRBD1	TGCAGCGCCCCCTTCCCGGACAGGGGATTTGCCTATAATTCACCCCTCCACTTT	CSAPFPDRGFAYNSPLHF
TRBV4-3	TRBJ1-6	.	TGCGCCAGCAGCCCGGACACATATAATTCACCCCTCCACTTT	CASSPDTYNSPLHF